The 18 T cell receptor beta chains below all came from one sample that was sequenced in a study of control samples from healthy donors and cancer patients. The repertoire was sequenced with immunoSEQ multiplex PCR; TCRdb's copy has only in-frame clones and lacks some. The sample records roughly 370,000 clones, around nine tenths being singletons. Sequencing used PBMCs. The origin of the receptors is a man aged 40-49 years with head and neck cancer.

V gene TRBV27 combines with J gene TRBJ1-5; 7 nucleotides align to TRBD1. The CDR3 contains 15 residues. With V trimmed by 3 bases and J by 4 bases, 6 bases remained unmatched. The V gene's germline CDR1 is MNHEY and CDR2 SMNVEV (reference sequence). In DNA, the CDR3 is TGTGCCAGCAGTTTGGGGGGGACAGATAATCAGCCCCAGCATTTT. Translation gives CASSLGGTDNQPQHF.

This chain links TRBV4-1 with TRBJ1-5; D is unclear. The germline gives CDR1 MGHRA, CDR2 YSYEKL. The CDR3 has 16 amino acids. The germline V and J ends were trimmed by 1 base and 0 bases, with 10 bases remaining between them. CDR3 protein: CASSQGADYSNQPQHF. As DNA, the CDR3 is TGCGCCAGCAGCCAAGGTGCAGATTATAGCAATCAGCCCCAGCATTTT.

The CDR3 nucleotides read TGTGCCAGTAGTATGGGAGTCGATAGCAATCAGCCCCAGCATTTT. Encoded protein: CASSMGVDSNQPQHF. The chain joins TRBV19 to TRBJ1-5; no firm D call. The CDR3 spans 15 residues. Germline V gene lookup returns CDR1 LNHDA and CDR2 SQIVND (reference sequence). With 3 bases removed from V and 0 bases from J, the gap between germline ends came to 9 bases.

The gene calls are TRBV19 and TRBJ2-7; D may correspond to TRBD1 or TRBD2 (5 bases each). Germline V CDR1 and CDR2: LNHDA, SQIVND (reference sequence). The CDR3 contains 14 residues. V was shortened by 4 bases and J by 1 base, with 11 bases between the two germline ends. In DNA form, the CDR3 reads TGTGCCAGTAGTAATCGGGACGGATCCTACGAGCAGTACTTC. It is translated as CASSNRDGSYEQYF.

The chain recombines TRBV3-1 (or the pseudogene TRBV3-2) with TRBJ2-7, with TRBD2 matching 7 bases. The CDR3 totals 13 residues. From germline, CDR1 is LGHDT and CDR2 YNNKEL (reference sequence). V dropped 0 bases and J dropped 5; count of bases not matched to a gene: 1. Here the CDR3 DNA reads TGTGCCAGCAGCCAAGAGGGGGGGGACGAGCAGTACTTC. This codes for CASSQEGGDEQYF.

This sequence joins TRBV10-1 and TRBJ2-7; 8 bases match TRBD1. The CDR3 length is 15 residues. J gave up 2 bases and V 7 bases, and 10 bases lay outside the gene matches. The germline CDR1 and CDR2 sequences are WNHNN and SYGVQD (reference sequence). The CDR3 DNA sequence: TGCGCCAGCATGCGTATATACAGGGGGGCCTACGAGCAGTACTTC. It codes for CASMRIYRGAYEQYF.

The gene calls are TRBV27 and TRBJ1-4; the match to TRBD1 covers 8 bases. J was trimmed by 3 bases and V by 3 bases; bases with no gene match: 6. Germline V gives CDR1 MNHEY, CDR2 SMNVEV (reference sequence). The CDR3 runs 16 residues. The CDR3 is CASSFDQGAANEKLFF. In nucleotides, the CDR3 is TGTGCCAGCAGTTTTGACCAGGGGGCAGCTAATGAAAAACTGTTTTTT.

The CDR3 is CASSFFPSGRENSYEQYF. Here the CDR3 DNA reads TGTGCCAGCAGCTTTTTTCCCTCGGGACGGGAAAACTCCTACGAGCAGTACTTC. This chain uses TRBV5-5 with TRBJ2-7; possibly TRBD1 or TRBD2 for D (5 bases each). From germline, CDR1 is SGHKS and CDR2 YYEKEE (reference sequence). The length of the CDR3 is 18 residues. Trimming stripped 2 bases from V and 0 bases from J, with 21 bases between.

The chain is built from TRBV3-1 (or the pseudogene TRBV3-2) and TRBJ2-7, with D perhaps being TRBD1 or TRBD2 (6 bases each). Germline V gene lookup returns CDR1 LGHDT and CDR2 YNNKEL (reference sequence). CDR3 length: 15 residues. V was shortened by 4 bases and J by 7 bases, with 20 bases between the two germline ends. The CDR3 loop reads CASSLQGRGPGEQYF. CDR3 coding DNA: TGTGCCAGCAGCCTCCAAGGACGGGGGCCGGGAGAGCAGTACTTC.

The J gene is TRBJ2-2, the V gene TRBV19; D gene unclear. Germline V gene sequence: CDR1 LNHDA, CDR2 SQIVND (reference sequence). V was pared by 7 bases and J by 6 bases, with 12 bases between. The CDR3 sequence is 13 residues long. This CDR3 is CASISYSAGELFF. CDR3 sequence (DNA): TGTGCCAGTATCTCTTACAGTGCCGGGGAGCTGTTTTTT.

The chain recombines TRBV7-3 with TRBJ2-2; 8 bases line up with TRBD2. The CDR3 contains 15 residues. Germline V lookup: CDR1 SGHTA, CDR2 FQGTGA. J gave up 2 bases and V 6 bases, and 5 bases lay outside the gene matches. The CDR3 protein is CASRPGGTNTGELFF. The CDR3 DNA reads TGTGCCAGCAGGCCGGGAGGGACCAACACCGGGGAGCTGTTTTTT.

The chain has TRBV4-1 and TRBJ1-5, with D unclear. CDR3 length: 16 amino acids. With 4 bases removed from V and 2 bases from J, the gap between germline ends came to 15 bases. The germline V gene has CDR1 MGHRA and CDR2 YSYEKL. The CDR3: CASSPAEDGGNQPQHF. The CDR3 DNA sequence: TGCGCCAGCAGCCCCGCGGAGGATGGGGGCAATCAGCCCCAGCATTTT.

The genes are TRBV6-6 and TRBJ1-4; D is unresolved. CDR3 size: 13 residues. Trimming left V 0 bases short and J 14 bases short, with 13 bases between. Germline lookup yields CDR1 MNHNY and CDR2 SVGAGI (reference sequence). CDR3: CASSYSRGERLFF. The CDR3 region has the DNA TGTGCCAGCAGTTACTCGAGAGGTGAAAGGCTGTTTTTT.

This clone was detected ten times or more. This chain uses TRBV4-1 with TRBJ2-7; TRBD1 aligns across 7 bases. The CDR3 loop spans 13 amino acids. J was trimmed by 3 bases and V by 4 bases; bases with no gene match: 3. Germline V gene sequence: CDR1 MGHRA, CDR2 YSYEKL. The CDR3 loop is CASSPGTVYEQYF. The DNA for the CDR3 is TGCGCCAGCAGCCCCGGGACAGTCTACGAGCAGTACTTC.

CDR3 nucleotide sequence: TGTGCCAGCAGCATGGGCGTGGGCGAGCAGTACTTC. Its translation: CASSMGVGEQYF. The chain uses TRBV7-3 and TRBJ2-7; D call uncertain. The CDR3 has 12 amino acids. CDR1 and CDR2 (germline): SGHTA, FQGTGA. V was cut by 5 bases and J by 6 bases, with 11 bases left in between.

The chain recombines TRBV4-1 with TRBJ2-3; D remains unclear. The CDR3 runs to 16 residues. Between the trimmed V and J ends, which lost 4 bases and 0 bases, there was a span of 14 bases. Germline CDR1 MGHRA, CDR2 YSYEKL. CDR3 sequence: CASSRLGPQSTDTQYF. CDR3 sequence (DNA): TGCGCCAGCAGCCGCCTAGGCCCACAGAGCACAGATACGCAGTATTTT.

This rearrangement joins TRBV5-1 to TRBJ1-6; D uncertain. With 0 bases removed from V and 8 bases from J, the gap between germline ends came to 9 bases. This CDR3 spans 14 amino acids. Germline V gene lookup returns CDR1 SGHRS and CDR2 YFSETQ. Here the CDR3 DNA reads TGCGCCAGCAGCTTGGTTTCCGCGGATTCACCCCTCCACTTT. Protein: CASSLVSADSPLHF.

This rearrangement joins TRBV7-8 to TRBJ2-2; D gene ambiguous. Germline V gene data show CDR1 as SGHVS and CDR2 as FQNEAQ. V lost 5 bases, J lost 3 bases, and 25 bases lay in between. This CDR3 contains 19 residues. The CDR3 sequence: CASSPGYRTRIEDTGELFF. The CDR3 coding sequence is TGTGCCAGCAGCCCGGGCTACCGTACTCGGATTGAGGACACCGGGGAGCTGTTTTTT.